A single sample gave rise to the 15 T cell receptor beta chains below, sequenced in a study of neurological immune-mediated disorders. TCRdb reanalysed the 5' RACE reads using MiXCR and keeps one entry per CDR3 protein. The sample includes about 66,000 distinct CDR3 sequences, about 4% of them seen just once. The sequencing input was PBMCs. Receptor source: a man younger than 40 with multiple sclerosis.

This clonotype was observed many times. The chain joins TRBV6-5 to TRBJ2-1; 8 bases align to TRBD2. Germline-derived CDR1 and CDR2 are MNHEY and SVGAGI. Unmatched junction bases numbered 8, after V lost 5 bases and J lost 5 bases. The CDR3 is 15 residues long. The CDR3 reads CASSQPGLGDNEQFF. CDR3 coding DNA: TGTGCCAGCAGTCAACCGGGACTAGGTGACAATGAGCAGTTCTTC.

This clonotype was recorded at least ten times. The chain links TRBV29-1 to TRBJ2-3, with 12 positions matching TRBD2. Germline CDR1 SQVTM, CDR2 ANQGSEA. CDR3 size: 13 residues. With 6 bases clipped from V and 7 bases from J, the junction kept 5 bases outside the gene matches. The CDR3 here is CSVRLAGAYTQYF. For the CDR3, the DNA is TGCAGCGTCCGACTAGCGGGGGCGTATACGCAGTATTTT.

Ten or more counts support this clonotype. The chain is built from TRBV29-1 and TRBJ1-1; a weak D match, TRBD1 (5 bases). CDR3 length equals 13 residues. V was trimmed by 6 bases and J by 0 bases, leaving 11 bases between them. Per germline, CDR1 SQVTM and CDR2 ANQGSEA. The CDR3 region is CSVGRAMNTEAFF. The CDR3 DNA follows: TGCAGCGTGGGACGGGCCATGAACACTGAAGCTTTCTTT. Drawing the rest from reference TRBV29-1 and TRBJ1-1, the complete variable domain is SAVISQKPSRDICQRGTSLTIQCQVDSQVTMMFWYRQQPGQSLTLIATANQGSEATYESGFVIDKFPISRPNLTFSTLTVSNMSPEDSSIYLCSVGRAMNTEAFFGQGTRLTVV.

Ten or more counts support this clonotype. The V gene is TRBV20-1, the J gene TRBJ1-2; no reliable D call. The V gene's germline CDR1 is DFQATT and CDR2 SNEGSKA (reference sequence). The CDR3 length is 11 residues. V was pared by 4 bases and J by 8 bases, with 11 bases between. CDR3 sequence (DNA): TGCAGTGCTACAAAAGGGTTCGGCTACACCTTC. This gives the protein CSATKGFGYTF.

Notes on this clonotype: A single base separates this from a much larger clone, so it may be a read error. The chain joins TRBV2 to TRBJ1-2; 7 bases match TRBD1. With V trimmed by 6 bases and J by 4 bases, 8 bases remained unmatched. Germline V gives CDR1 SNHLY, CDR2 FYNNEI. The CDR3 loop spans 14 amino acids. The CDR3 DNA reads as TGTGCCAGCAGCAGCAGGGGGTCGATCTATGGCTACACCTTC. Its translation: CASSSRGSIYGYTF. The variable domain in full, completed from reference TRBV2 and TRBJ1-2, reads EPEVTQTPSHQVTQMGQEVILRCVPISNHLYFYWYRQILGQKVEFLVSFYNNEISEKSEIFDDQFSVERPDGSNFTLKIRSTKLEDSAMYFCASSSRGSIYGYTFGSGTRLTVV.

This clonotype was seen repeatedly, ten times or more. The chain carries TRBV10-2 and TRBJ2-3, with a weak D call TRBD2 (6 bases). The germline V gene encodes CDR1 WSHSY and CDR2 SAAADI. The CDR3 length is 13 residues. V lost 2 bases to trimming and J lost 11 bases, with 14 bases between them. This chain's CDR3 is CASSEMTRAKQYF. CDR3 nucleotide sequence: TGCGCCAGCAGTGAGATGACTAGAGCCAAGCAGTATTTT.

This clonotype was picked up many times. The J gene is TRBJ2-5, the V gene TRBV5-1; D unresolved. This CDR3 contains 13 residues. V was pared by 1 base and J by 5 bases, with 9 bases between. The germline gives CDR1 SGHRS, CDR2 YFSETQ. The CDR3 coding sequence is TGCGCCAGCAGCTTGCGGGCTGGGGAGACCCAGTACTTC. It is translated as CASSLRAGETQYF.

There are many counts of this clonotype. The rearrangement uses TRBV27 and TRBJ2-7, with 7 positions matching TRBD2. The J segment lost 5 bases and the V segment lost 6 bases, leaving 10 bases of the junction unmatched. Germline V gives CDR1 MNHEY, CDR2 SMNVEV (reference sequence). The CDR3 extends over 14 amino acids. Here the CDR3 reads CASSKLGGSNEQYF. CDR3 in DNA: TGTGCCAGCAGCAAGTTGGGAGGGTCCAACGAGCAGTACTTC.

This clonotype was counted at least ten times. One junction end disagrees with the germline gene, perhaps due to a read error. The rearrangement joins TRBV5-1 to TRBJ1-5; TRBD1 aligns across 9 bases. Germline values: CDR1 SGHRS, CDR2 YFSETQ. CDR3 length: 16 amino acids. The DNA for the CDR3 is TGCGCCAGCAGCTTGGGGGGACAGGGTGGCAATCAGCCCCAGAATTTT. Amino acid sequence: CASSLGGQGGNQPQNF.

This clonotype has at least ten counts. The chain has TRBV10-3 and TRBJ2-5, with D tentatively TRBD1 or TRBD2 (6 bases each). This CDR3 spans 16 amino acids. V lost 6 bases and J lost 5, with 22 bases in between. CDR1 ENHRY and CDR2 SYGVKD come from the germline V gene. CDR3 amino acids: CAISAIDRRGTETQYF. CDR3 coding DNA: TGTGCCATCAGCGCCATTGACAGGAGGGGGACGGAGACCCAGTACTTC.

This clonotype occurred many times. This chain links TRBV7-6 with TRBJ2-2; a possible D gene is TRBD1 (6 bases). Trimming took 4 bases from V and 6 from J, leaving 9 bases between them. Germline CDR1 SGHVS, CDR2 FNYEAQ. This CDR3 contains 13 residues. The CDR3, as DNA: TGTGCCAGCAGCTCCTCAGGGGCCGGGGAGCTGTTTTTT. Its protein is CASSSSGAGELFF.

This clonotype was counted ten times or more. V is TRBV14 and J is TRBJ1-2, with TRBD1 identical over 8 bases. V gave up 3 bases and J gave up 7 bases; unmatched junction bases: 4. The CDR3 consists of 13 residues. Per the germline V gene, CDR1 is SGHDN and CDR2 is FVKESK. The CDR3 bases are TGTGCCAGCAGCCAGACAGGGGTTGGTGGCTACACCTTC. It codes for CASSQTGVGGYTF. Together with reference TRBV14 and TRBJ1-2, the CDR3 gives the full variable domain: EAGVTQFPSHSVIEKGQTVTLRCDPISGHDNLYWYRRVMGKEIKFLLHFVKESKQDESGMPNNRFLAERTGGTYSTLKVQPAELEDSGVYFCASSQTGVGGYTFGSGTRLTVV.

There are many counts of this clonotype. In nucleotides, the CDR3 is TGCGCCAGCAGCCAGCGCGGAGGGAGCTCCTACAATGAGCAGTTCTTC. This translates into CASSQRGGSSYNEQFF. The V call is TRBV5-1, the J call TRBJ2-1; TRBD2 is a possible D gene (6 bases). CDR1 is SGHRS, CDR2 YFSETQ, per germline. Trimming cost V 4 bases and J 0 bases, with 14 bases left between them. CDR3 length equals 16 residues. Combining the CDR3 with reference TRBV5-1 and TRBJ2-1 gives the whole variable domain KAGVTQTPRYLIKTRGQQVTLSCSPISGHRSVSWYQQTPGQGLQFLFEYFSETQRNKGNFPGRFSGRQFSNSRSEMNVSTLELGDSALYLCASSQRGGSSYNEQFFGPGTRLTVL.

Points on this clonotype: One junction end does not reproduce the germline sequence, and a read error may be involved. V usage is TRBV4-1 and J usage is TRBJ2-2; 7 nucleotides match TRBD1. The CDR3 contains 16 residues. The germline V gene has CDR1 MGHRA and CDR2 YSYEKL. CDR3 in DNA: TGCGCCAGCAGACAAGATGACAGGGCGAACACCGGGGAGCTGTTTTTT. Translating gives CASRQDDRANTGELFF.

The table lists this clonotype with many counts. This rearrangement joins TRBV15 to TRBJ1-5, with D possibly matching TRBD1 (5 bases). Germline CDR1 LNHNV, CDR2 YYDKDF (reference sequence). This CDR3 region has 14 residues. V was shortened by 0 bases and J by 4 bases, with 7 bases between the two germline ends. The CDR3 sequence: CATSRDPGNQPQHF. In DNA form, the CDR3 reads TGTGCCACCAGCAGAGACCCAGGGAATCAGCCCCAGCATTTT.